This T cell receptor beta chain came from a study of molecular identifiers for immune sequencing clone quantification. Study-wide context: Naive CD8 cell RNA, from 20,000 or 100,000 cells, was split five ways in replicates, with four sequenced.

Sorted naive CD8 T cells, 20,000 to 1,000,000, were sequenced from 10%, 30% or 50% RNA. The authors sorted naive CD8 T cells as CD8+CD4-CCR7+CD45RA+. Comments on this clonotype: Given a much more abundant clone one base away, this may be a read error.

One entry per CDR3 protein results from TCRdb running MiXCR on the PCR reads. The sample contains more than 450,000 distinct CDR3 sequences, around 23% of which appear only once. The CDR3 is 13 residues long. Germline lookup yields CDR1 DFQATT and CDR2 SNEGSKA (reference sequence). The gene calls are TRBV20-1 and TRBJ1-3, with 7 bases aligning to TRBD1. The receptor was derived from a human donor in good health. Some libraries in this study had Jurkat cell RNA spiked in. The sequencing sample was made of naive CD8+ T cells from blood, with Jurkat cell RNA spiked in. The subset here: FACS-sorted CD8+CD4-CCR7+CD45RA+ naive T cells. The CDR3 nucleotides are TGCAGTACTAGACAGGGAGTTGGAAACACCATATATTTT. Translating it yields CSTRQGVGNTIYF.